A selection of T cell receptor beta chains follows, all from one sample in a study of cytomegalovirus exposure and HLA in healthy donors. Sequencing was performed with immunoSEQ multiplex PCR; in TCRdb, only in-frame clones are kept and a portion is missing. The sample consists of 55,000 to 80,000 clones, roughly four fifths of them appearing once. The sample comprised PBMCs. All receptors come from a man younger than 35 in good health and CMV-seronegative. Each CDR3 is given with its conserved first and last residue. The D gene is left open where the match is weak. A clone size is listed for some rows: how often the clone was seen (once, few, many), or a class if it is expanded.

NA TRBD2 TRBJ2-5 TRBV15 TGTGCCACCAGCATCTCTGGCCTAGCGGGGAAGGAGACCCAGTACTTC CATSISGLAGKETQYF
NA NA TRBJ1-2 TRBV29-1 TGCAGCGTTTCCGGGTCCTATGGCTACACCTTC CSVSGSYGYTF
NA NA TRBJ1-5 TRBV30 TGTGCCTGGAGTGTATCCTATCCGGGGCCCCAGCATTTT CAWSVSYPGPQHF
NA TRBD1 TRBJ1-2 TRBV6-5 TGTGCCAGCAGTTCCTGGACAGGGGACAACTATGGCTACTCCTTC CASSSWTGDNYGYSF
NA NA TRBJ1-4 TRBV21-1 TGTGCCAGCAGCAAAGGCGGGAGGTTTAATGAAAAACTGTTTTTT CASSKGGRFNEKLFF
once TRBD1 TRBJ2-2 TRBV19 TGTGCCAGTTGGACAGGGGGCTTCCCCGACACCGGGGAGCTGTTTTTT CASWTGGFPDTGELFF
NA TRBD2 TRBJ2-1 TRBV7-9 TGTGCCAGCAGAACGGGACTAGCGACTGACGAGCAGTTCTTC CASRTGLATDEQFF
few NA TRBJ1-1 TRBV5-1 TGCGCCAGCAGCTTGGGCTTACAGGTAACGAATACTGAAGCTTTCTTT CASSLGLQVTNTEAFF
NA NA TRBJ2-1 TRBV7-8 TGTGCCAGCAGCCGAACATCCAATGAGCAGTTCTTC CASSRTSNEQFF
NA TRBD1 TRBJ1-5 TRBV6-6 TGTGCCAGCAGTTCGACAGGGCTTTTGGGGCAGCCCCAGCATTTT CASSSTGLLGQPQHF
once NA TRBJ1-1 TRBV21-1 TGTGCCAGCAGGGGTACAGGGGGTACTGAAGCTTTCTTT CASRGTGGTEAFF
NA NA TRBJ2-2 TRBV19 TGTGCCAGTAGTATAGAGAGAAACACCGGGGAGCTGTTTTTT CASSIERNTGELFF
NA TRBD1 TRBJ1-4 TRBV2 TGTGCCAGCGCAGCGGTGGGACAGGAAAAACTGTTTTTT CASAAVGQEKLFF
NA TRBD1 TRBJ2-7 TRBV12-5 TGTGCTAGTGCCAAAGGACAGGGTAGCGACGAGCAGTACTTC CASAKGQGSDEQYF
NA NA TRBJ2-3 TRBV10-3 TGTGCCATCGGGTCTACCGAGCTGAGGAATACGCAGTATTTT CAIGSTELRNTQYF
NA NA TRBJ2-5 TRBV7-7 TGTGCTAGCAGTCGGACTACCCAGTCGGGGACCCAGTACTTC CASSRTTQSGTQYF
NA NA TRBJ2-6 TRBV19 TGTGCCAGTAGCCTCAGGGTGGCAAGCTCTGGGGCCAACGTCCTGACTTTC CASSLRVASSGANVLTF
NA NA TRBJ2-2 TRBV14 TGTGCCAGCAGCCCAATTGCTAGGGGCAGTGGCGGGGAGCTGTTTTTT CASSPIARGSGGELFF
NA NA TRBJ2-2 TRBV9 TGTGCCAGCAGCGTAGACGGGGGATTCGGGGAGCTGTTTTTT CASSVDGGFGELFF
NA TRBD1 TRBJ2-7 TRBV4-3 TGCGCCAGCAGCCAATCCATATCCCGGGACAGATTCTCCTACGAGCAGTACTTC CASSQSISRDRFSYEQYF
NA NA TRBJ1-1 TRBV6-5 TGTGCCAGCAGAGCGTCGGGAGACACTGAAGCTTTCTTT CASRASGDTEAFF
NA NA TRBJ2-7 TRBV5-6 TGTGCCAGCAGCTTTGGGGCAGGGGTCGAGCAGTACTTC CASSFGAGVEQYF
NA NA TRBJ2-6 TRBV19 TGTGCCAGTAGTATAGATCCGGTATATTCCGTCCTGACTTTC CASSIDPVYSVLTF
NA NA TRBJ1-2 TRBV28 TGTGCCAGCAGTTTATCCACTTCTAACTATGGCTACACCTTC CASSLSTSNYGYTF
NA TRBD1 TRBJ2-7 TRBV28 TGTGCCAGCAGGATACAGGGGGCGAGCTACGAGCAGTACTTC CASRIQGASYEQYF
NA TRBD1 TRBJ1-2 TRBV10-3 TGTGCCATCAGTGAGCTGGGACAGGGGAACTATGGCTACACCTTC CAISELGQGNYGYTF
once TRBD2 TRBJ2-7 TRBV10-3 TGTGCCATATCGGGGCGGGAGAGGTACGAGCAGTACTTC CAISGRERYEQYF
NA TRBD1 TRBJ2-6 TRBV27 TGTGCCAGCAGTTTCTACCCGCCGGGACAGGGGCCCTCTGGGGCCAACGTCCTGACTTTC CASSFYPPGQGPSGANVLTF
NA NA TRBJ2-3 TRBV5-4 TGTGCCAGCAGCTTGACTGCCTTAATGTTGACAGATACGCAGTATTTT CASSLTALMLTDTQYF
few TRBD2 TRBJ2-1 TRBV7-2 TGTGCCAGCAGCTTAGTGCTGGCTAGCGGGAGTGAGCAGTTCTTC CASSLVLASGSEQFF
NA NA TRBJ1-5 TRBV7-8 TGTGCCAGCAGCTCCGTTGGGGCAGCTCAGCCCCAGCATTTT CASSSVGAAQPQHF
NA TRBD2 TRBJ2-7 TRBV28 TGTGCCAGCAGTTCCCCCTCCGAGCGGGAGGGTATCTACGAGCAGTACTTC CASSSPSEREGIYEQYF
NA NA TRBJ2-2 TRBV10-3 TGTGCCATCAGTGAGTCCGGACAGGGGGAGCTGTTTTTT CAISESGQGELFF
NA NA TRBJ1-5 TRBV7-8 TGTGCCAGCAGCTCTCTACCCGGGACACAAAATCAGCCCCAGCATTTT CASSSLPGTQNQPQHF
NA TRBD1 TRBJ1-1 TRBV7-8 TGTGCCAGCAGCCCCAATACAGGGGGTGGGACTGAAGCTTTCTTT CASSPNTGGGTEAFF
NA NA TRBJ1-6 TRBV2 TGTGCCAGCATTCCAGGCGGGAGGGGGGCAAGAAATTCACCCCTCCACTTT CASIPGGRGARNSPLHF
NA NA TRBJ2-7 TRBV4-3 TGCGCCAGCAGCCACAGGACTCCTGACTACGAGCAGTACTTC CASSHRTPDYEQYF
NA TRBD2 TRBJ2-1 TRBV5-4 TGTGCCAGCAGCTTCTCCACTAGCGGCCTCAGTGAGCAGTTCTTC CASSFSTSGLSEQFF
NA NA TRBJ1-2 TRBV14 TGTGCCAGCAGCGAACGAGAAAACTATGGCTACACCTTC CASSERENYGYTF
once TRBD1 TRBJ1-1 TRBV30 TGTGCCTGGAGTTGGAACAGGGGGAACACTGAAGCTTTCTTT CAWSWNRGNTEAFF
NA TRBD1 TRBJ1-4 TRBV30 TGTGCCGAGGGGGCCAATGAAAAACTGTTTTTT CAEGANEKLFF
NA NA TRBJ2-7 TRBV6-5 TGTGCCAGCAGTTACTGGGGACTGGGCTCCGAGCAGTACTTC CASSYWGLGSEQYF
few NA TRBJ1-1 TRBV4-3 TGCGCCAGCAGCCAATCGGGTAAGGTTGAAGCTTTCTTT CASSQSGKVEAFF
NA NA TRBJ1-5 TRBV19 TGTGCCAGTAAAACGTCCCGGGACATTCAGCCCCAGCATTTT CASKTSRDIQPQHF
NA NA TRBJ1-2 TRBV4-3 TGCGCCAGCAGCCAACAGACAGGCTTATCTGGCTACACCTTC CASSQQTGLSGYTF